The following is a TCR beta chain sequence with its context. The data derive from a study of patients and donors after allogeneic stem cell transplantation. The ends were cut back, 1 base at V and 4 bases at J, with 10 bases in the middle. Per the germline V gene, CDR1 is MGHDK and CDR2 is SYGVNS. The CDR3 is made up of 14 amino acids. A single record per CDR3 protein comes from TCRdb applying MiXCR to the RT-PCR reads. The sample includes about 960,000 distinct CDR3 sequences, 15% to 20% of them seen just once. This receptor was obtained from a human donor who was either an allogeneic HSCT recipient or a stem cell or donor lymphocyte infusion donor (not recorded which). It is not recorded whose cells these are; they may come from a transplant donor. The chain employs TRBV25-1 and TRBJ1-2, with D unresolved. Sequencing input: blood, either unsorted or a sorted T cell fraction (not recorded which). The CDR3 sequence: CASSEFGFAYGYTF. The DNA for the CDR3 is TGTGCCAGCAGTGAATTCGGGTTTGCCTATGGCTACACCTTC.